Here is one TCR beta chain with its context. Per the authors' pipeline: Nucleated cell number was recorded as an estimate derived from reference gene primer amplification. Sequencing used immunoSEQ multiplex PCR; TCRdb keeps in-frame clones, though not all of them. V, J and clone size were drawn from that table, and D and trimming were deduced from the DNA. The sample shows 270,000 or so clones, approximately 81% of them seen only once. The CDR3 has 15 residues. V shed 5 bases and J shed 0 bases, with 13 bases lying between them. Germline CDR1 SGHTA, CDR2 FQGNSA. These data come from a study of blood T cell repertoires in COVID-19. Study summary: Samples of COVID-19 (acute and convalescent) were obtained from the United States, Italy and Spain. T cells, B-cell-depleted T cells, or PBMCs supplied cDNA or gDNA.

The sequenced material came from peripheral blood. The receptor was isolated from a woman under 30 with acute or convalescent COVID-19. The genes are TRBV7-2 and TRBJ1-2; perhaps TRBD1 as D (6 bases). The CDR3 loop reads CASSPGGPSNYGYTF. Written as DNA, the CDR3 is TGTGCCAGCAGCCCGGGGGGGCCGTCTAACTATGGCTACACCTTC.